This TCR beta chain was obtained from a study of Ad26.COV2.S vaccination and SARS-CoV-2 variants. Study-wide points: Using TCR breadth and depth analyses may have led to underestimated total T cell responses.

Sequencing used immunoSEQ multiplex PCR; TCRdb keeps in-frame clones, though not all of them. This table has over 400,000 clones, about 90% appearing once. Treatment meaning: 15 to 20 received Ad26.COV2.S at low or high dose, single or two shots; about 5 received placebo; per-sample allocation not given. Day 63 after the first injection of vaccine or placebo was the sampling time. As regards this clone: Its antigen is undetermined.

This CDR3 has 14 residues. Deletions cut 5 bases from V and 0 bases from J, with 6 bases between. CDR1 is SGHRS and CDR2 is YFSETQ in the germline V gene. The chain joins TRBV5-1 to TRBJ2-6; tentative D call: TRBD2 (5 bases). Sequencing used peripheral blood, obtained in a trial of Ad26.COV2.S vaccine versus placebo. The TCR comes from a person aged 18 to 59 who received the Ad26.COV2.S COVID-19 vaccine or a placebo. The CDR3 sequence: CASRADSGANVLTF. CDR3 sequence (DNA): TGCGCCAGCAGAGCGGACTCTGGGGCCAACGTCCTGACTTTC.